This TCR beta chain was sequenced for a study of neoadjuvant anti-PD-1 for oral cavity cancer listed by TCRdb under 2021. Background on the whole study: Before undergoing curative-intent surgical resection, most patients got three to four biweekly nivolumab doses at 3 mg/kg. A fourth nivolumab dose was given around day 43 to patients without progression, and definitive surgical resection was performed in those patients on days 50-56. An approximately 31% response rate was observed in the parent correlative cohort, in which about a dozen patients were included. Under RECIST 1.1, patients with complete response, partial response or stable disease were classed as responders, and patients with progression were classed as non-responders. Study-level results and caveats: Higher pretreatment blood Treg/Th17 ratios correlated with higher pretreatment blood TCRbeta clonality and lower post-treatment tumor TCRbeta clonality. TCR analyses included only three patients per response group, and the authors called for larger cohorts for validation. Within PBMCs, T cell clonality (Gini index) was significantly higher in non-responders than responders after neoadjuvant nivolumab.

According to the study, the label for this sample's time point signals: after neoadjuvant nivolumab, at surgical resection. Patients were newly diagnosed with stage II-IVA oral cavity squamous cell carcinoma and had received no prior systemic or radiation treatment. The cohort was made up of patients with locally advanced, HPV-negative oral cavity squamous cell carcinoma. Peripheral blood mononuclear cells were analyzed directly and were not maintained or expanded in culture. The samples were obtained from a longitudinal correlative study of a single-arm phase II trial testing neoadjuvant nivolumab in oral cavity squamous cell carcinoma. Subject-matched pre- and post-treatment PBMCs and tumors from three responders and three non-responders underwent genomic DNA-based TCRbeta sequencing. Peripheral blood mononuclear cells were collected before nivolumab treatment and again after treatment, at the time of surgery. Genomic DNA was isolated from PBMCs using the Maxwell RSC DNA from Cells kit.

Trimming takes 7 bases from V and 0 bases from J, and the germline ends sit 16 bases apart. Taken from cysteine to phenylalanine, the CDR3 has 15 residues. Just CDR3 DNA is preserved here, 45 bases in frame from base 1. The CDR1 and CDR2 encoded by the germline V gene are ENHRY and SYGVKD. This clone was recorded only once. Its antigen has not been determined. No base qualities exist here, and no much larger clone lies one base off it. For deep sequencing of PBMC libraries, mostly approximately 460 ng of input genomic DNA was used, and six replicates were run per sample. The immunoSEQ hsTCRbeta kit was used to prepare TCRbeta libraries, following the manufacturer's instructions. An Illumina NovaSeq 6000 S4 flow cell was used to sequence the final libraries, which had first been combined to 3 nM. The published analysis was carried out like this. The immunoSEQ Analyzer was used for raw data preprocessing and quality control. The analysis was limited to productive rearrangements, and each clonotype was defined by a unique CDR3 amino acid sequence. Using the R package tcR, the researchers computed the Gini-Simpson index as their estimate of repertoire clonality. Gini indices were compared with Student's t test, and associations with tumor size change were assessed by Pearson correlation. TCRdb limited this immuneACCESS table to in-frame rearrangements with V and J called. A share of clones is missing; checked studies link under half to unresolved V genes, and the rest is unexplained. V, J and clone size reflect that table, while D and trimming were determined from the DNA. The sample contains 68,000 or so clones, more than 75% of them found a single time. The ten biggest clones cover less than 4% of the sample.

The V and J segments used are TRBV10-3 and TRBJ2-7; the D gene is perhaps TRBD2, from 5 matching bases. Specimen: PBMCs, collected after nivolumab (anti-PD-1) treatment. The receptor comes from a person aged 40 to 85 with oral cavity squamous cell carcinoma. The sequence in DNA is TGTGCCATCAAGGCGGGCCTAGAGAGCTCCTACGAGCAGTACTTC. This gives the protein CAIKAGLESSYEQYF.